The 8 T cell receptor beta chains presented below share a single source sample, sequenced in a study of blood T cell repertoires in COVID-19 (TCRdb year 2020). Libraries were built with the immunoSEQ multiplex PCR assay. Sourced from immuneACCESS, this table was stored by TCRdb with only in-frame sequences that have V and J called. A share of the clones is absent; for the studies checked, an unresolved V gene accounts for under half, and the remainder has no known explanation. Within this sample are under 250,000 clones, with around nine tenths of them counted one time only. 15% to 20% of the sample is held by the ten biggest clonotypes. The sequencing input was peripheral blood. The receptors here all came from a man aged 50 to 60 with COVID-19, enrolled during active disease.

The genes are TRBV9 and TRBJ2-1; 7 bases match TRBD2. From germline, CDR1 is SGDLS and CDR2 YYNGEE. This CDR3 is built from 16 residues. J lost 2 bases, V lost 0 bases, and 5 bases had no gene match. The CDR3 protein is CASSVVGEGTYNEQFF. The CDR3 coding sequence is TGTGCCAGCAGCGTAGTGGGGGAGGGGACCTACAATGAGCAGTTCTTC. Together with reference TRBV9 and TRBJ2-1, the CDR3 gives the full variable domain: DSGVTQTPKHLITATGQRVTLRCSPRSGDLSVYWYQQSLDQGLQFLIQYYNGEERAKGNILERFSAQQFPDLHSELNLSSLELGDSALYFCASSVVGEGTYNEQFFGPGTRLTVL.

This chain joins TRBV19 and TRBJ1-6; TRBD1 matches 8 bases. The V and J ends lost 5 bases and 7 bases, in that order; junction bases with no gene match: 10. The length of the CDR3 is 16 residues. Germline CDR1 is LNHDA and CDR2 is SQIVND (reference sequence). CDR3 nucleotide sequence: TGTGCCAGTAGTGAGACAGGGGTTCGGGGGAATTCACCCCTCCACTTT. Residues: CASSETGVRGNSPLHF.

About this clone: A much more abundant neighbour one base away suggests this may be a read error. The V call is TRBV3-1 (or the pseudogene TRBV3-2), the J call TRBJ1-1; D might be TRBD1 (6 bases). The CDR3 has 13 amino acids. In germline, CDR1 is LGHDT, CDR2 YNNKEL (reference sequence). The germline V and J ends were trimmed by 2 bases and 4 bases, with 8 bases remaining between them. DNA for the CDR3: TGTGCCAGCAGCCAACAGGGGATCACTGAAGCTTTCTTT. Translation: CASSQQGITEAFF.

V gene TRBV19 combines with J gene TRBJ2-2, with TRBD2 matching over 12 bases. The J segment lost 6 bases and the V segment lost 6 bases, leaving 5 bases of the junction unmatched. This CDR3 contains 15 residues. From germline, CDR1 is LNHDA and CDR2 SQIVND (reference sequence). The CDR3: CASSSTSGRAGELFF. The CDR3 nucleotides are TGTGCCAGTAGCTCGACTAGCGGGAGAGCCGGGGAGCTGTTTTTT.

The CDR3: CASSPVGEGYGYTF. The CDR3 DNA reads TGTGCCAGCAGCCCGGTGGGGGAGGGCTATGGCTACACCTTC. The J gene is TRBJ1-2, the V gene TRBV4-2; tentatively, D is TRBD1 (5 bases). The CDR3 is 14 residues long. Between the trimmed V and J ends, which lost 4 bases and 4 bases, there was a span of 13 bases. Germline CDR1 is LGHNA and CDR2 is YNFKEQ.

CDR3 DNA sequence: TGCAGCGTTGGACAGCAAGAGACCCAGTACTTC. Translation: CSVGQQETQYF. J is TRBJ2-5 and V is TRBV29-1, with D perhaps matching TRBD1 (5 bases). With 4 bases removed from V and 2 bases from J, the gap between germline ends came to 5 bases. CDR3 length: 11 amino acids. CDR1 is SQVTM and CDR2 is ANQGSEA in the germline V gene.

The chain is built from TRBV19 and TRBJ1-1, with D possibly matching TRBD1 (5 bases). Trimming took 3 bases from V and 6 from J, leaving 14 bases between them. This CDR3 region has 14 residues. Germline V CDR1 and CDR2: LNHDA, SQIVND (reference sequence). The DNA for the CDR3 is TGTGCCAGTAGTATCGTGCAGGGTAGGGCTGAAGCTTTCTTT. As protein: CASSIVQGRAEAFF.

The rearrangement joins TRBV2 to TRBJ2-2; D not certain. The V gene's germline CDR1 is SNHLY and CDR2 FYNNEI. Deletions cut 2 bases from V and 1 base from J, with 5 bases between. CDR3 length: 14 residues. This chain's CDR3 is CASSEIRNTGELFF. CDR3 DNA: TGTGCCAGCAGTGAAATCAGGAACACCGGGGAGCTGTTTTTT.